These 27 T cell receptor beta chains were sequenced from one sample in a study of T cell changes during pregnancy in multiple sclerosis. The assay was immunoSEQ multiplex PCR, and TCRdb's table has in-frame clones only and misses some. Of about 40,000 clones in the sample, 90% were seen once. The specimen comprised CD4+ T cells from peripheral blood mononuclear cells, sampled in the third trimester of pregnancy. The source of these receptors is a female donor with multiple sclerosis, enrolled in a pregnancy study.

The chain is built from TRBV28 and TRBJ2-3, with D possibly being TRBD1 (5 bases). Trimming left V 7 bases short and J 4 bases short, with 15 bases between. Germline CDR1 is MDHEN and CDR2 is SYDVKM. This CDR3 has 14 amino acids. DNA of the CDR3: TGTGCCAGCACCCCAATGGGGCTCCCAGATACGCAGTATTTT. Translating it yields CASTPMGLPDTQYF.

This clone was detected only once. The chain couples TRBV7-9 to TRBJ2-6, with 7 positions matching TRBD2. This CDR3 has 15 amino acids. The germline V gene encodes CDR1 SEHNR and CDR2 FQNEAQ (reference sequence). V was clipped by 4 bases and J by 0 bases; unmatched bases: 0. In DNA form, the CDR3 reads TGTGCCAGCAGCTGGGGGGGCTCTGGGGCCAACGTCCTGACTTTC. Its translation is CASSWGGSGANVLTF.

The V gene is TRBV6-6, the J gene TRBJ2-4, with D hard to call. The CDR3 has 12 residues. Trimming took off 0 bases at V and 12 bases at J, with 9 bases between the two ends. The germline CDR1 and CDR2 sequences are MNHNY and SVGAGI (reference sequence). CDR3: CASSYSASDQYF. The CDR3 nucleotides read TGTGCCAGCAGTTACTCTGCGAGTGATCAGTACTTC.

The table lists this clone with a count of one. The sample carries other DNA sequences with the same CDR3. CDR3 amino acids: CASRTGATGELFF. The CDR3 nucleotides read TGTGCCAGTAGAACAGGGGCCACCGGGGAGCTGTTTTTT. V gene TRBV19 combines with J gene TRBJ2-2, with 7 bases matching TRBD1. Germline-derived CDR1 and CDR2 are LNHDA and SQIVND (reference sequence). J lost 4 bases, V lost 6 bases, and 2 bases had no gene match. CDR3 length: 13 residues.

The chain carries TRBV14 and TRBJ2-3, with D perhaps matching TRBD2 (6 bases). CDR3 length: 14 amino acids. V was trimmed by 4 bases and J by 3 bases, leaving 11 bases between them. Germline V gene data show CDR1 as SGHDN and CDR2 as FVKESK. CDR3 amino acids: CASSLLGGTDTQYF. The CDR3 DNA reads as TGTGCCAGCAGCCTCCTGGGAGGTACAGATACGCAGTATTTT.

V gene TRBV5-1 combines with J gene TRBJ1-2, with 9 bases lining up with TRBD1. Germline V CDR1 and CDR2: SGHRS, YFSETQ. Trimming removed 0 bases from V and 1 base from J; junction bases left unmatched: 1. The CDR3 consists of 15 residues. As DNA, the CDR3 is TGCGCCAGCAGCTTGGGGGACAGGGTTAACTATGGCTACACCTTC. Translating it yields CASSLGDRVNYGYTF.

The chain employs TRBV28 and TRBJ1-2; D not certain. V lost 4 bases and J 8 bases, leaving 14 bases between the germline ends. Per germline, CDR1 MDHEN and CDR2 SYDVKM. This CDR3 is built from 13 residues. The CDR3 DNA sequence: TGTGCCAGCAGTTCGGGAGTCTTAGAAGGCTACACCTTC. Protein: CASSSGVLEGYTF.

The rearrangement joins TRBV19 to TRBJ1-1, with 7 bases aligning to TRBD1. The V and J ends lost 7 bases and 2 bases, in that order; junction bases with no gene match: 7. The CDR3 loop spans 14 amino acids. The V gene's germline CDR1 is LNHDA and CDR2 SQIVND (reference sequence). CDR3 DNA sequence: TGTGCCAGTAAAGACAGGGAGAGAAACACTGAAGCTTTCTTT. Translating gives CASKDRERNTEAFF.

The chain combines TRBV7-8 with TRBJ1-3, with D unclear. V dropped 5 bases and J dropped 0 bases, with 8 bases sitting between them. The germline CDR1 and CDR2 sequences are SGHVS and FQNEAQ. The CDR3 consists of 14 residues. As DNA, the CDR3 is TGTGCCAGCAGCGCGTCGAGCTCTGGAAACACCATATATTTT. Translation gives CASSASSSGNTIYF.

The chain uses TRBV13 and TRBJ1-4; 8 bases are a match to TRBD1. CDR3 length: 18 amino acids. Germline CDR1 and CDR2: PRHDT and FYEKMQ (reference sequence). Trimming cost V 2 bases and J 0 bases; bases outside gene matches: 8. The CDR3, as DNA: TGTGCCAGCAGCTTAAGGGTTGTACAGGGGGCAACTAATGAAAAACTGTTTTTT. Encoded protein: CASSLRVVQGATNEKLFF.

The chain couples TRBV7-2 to TRBJ1-4; no clear D. This CDR3 is built from 14 residues. V shed 4 bases and J shed 8 bases, with 14 bases lying between them. Germline lookup yields CDR1 SGHTA and CDR2 FQGNSA. The CDR3 is CASSYGSRGEKLFF. The CDR3, as DNA: TGTGCCAGCAGCTACGGGAGCCGAGGGGAAAAACTGTTTTTT.

The chain uses TRBV9 and TRBJ2-7, with 7 positions matching TRBD1. The germline CDR1 and CDR2 sequences are SGDLS and YYNGEE. There are 13 residues in the CDR3. Germline trimming cut 3 bases from V and 3 bases from J; bases unmatched to any gene: 3. The CDR3 DNA follows: TGTGCCAGCAGCGCCCGACAGGGCTACGAGCAGTACTTC. This codes for CASSARQGYEQYF.

The chain joins TRBV14 to TRBJ2-3; D is possibly TRBD1 (6 bases). This CDR3 is built from 15 residues. V lost 2 bases to trimming and J lost 0 bases, with 9 bases between them. Germline CDR1 is SGHDN and CDR2 is FVKESK. The CDR3 coding sequence is TGTGCCAGCAGCCAATCGACAGGTAGCACAGATACGCAGTATTTT. This codes for CASSQSTGSTDTQYF.

V and J are TRBV28 and TRBJ2-3; 13 bases fit TRBD2. The V gene end was trimmed by 6 bases and the J gene end by 4 bases; junction bases not matched to a gene: 10. In germline, CDR1 is MDHEN, CDR2 SYDVKM. The CDR3 runs to 17 residues. The CDR3 reads CASSYPGLAGDSDTQYF. The DNA for the CDR3 is TGTGCCAGCAGCTATCCTGGACTAGCGGGAGATTCAGATACGCAGTATTTT.

The chain combines TRBV6-1 with TRBJ2-7; 8 positions agree with TRBD1. Germline V gene data show CDR1 as MNHNS and CDR2 as SASEGT. The CDR3 covers 14 residues. The J segment lost 2 bases and the V segment lost 8 bases, leaving 8 bases of the junction unmatched. The CDR3 loop is CASANRGIPYEQYF. CDR3 DNA sequence: TGTGCCAGCGCAAACAGGGGGATCCCCTACGAGCAGTACTTC.

V gene TRBV7-2 combines with J gene TRBJ1-5, with 7 nucleotides matching TRBD1. The CDR3 loop spans 16 amino acids. After removal of 2 bases from V and 4 bases from J, the junction contained 8 bases not matched to a gene. CDR1 and CDR2 from the germline V gene are SGHTA and FQGNSA. This CDR3 is CASSLHRGGANQPQHF. The DNA of the CDR3 is TGTGCCAGCAGCTTACACAGAGGGGGCGCGAATCAGCCCCAGCATTTT. Combining the CDR3 with reference TRBV7-2 and TRBJ1-5 gives the whole variable domain GAGVSQSPSNKVTEKGKDVELRCDPISGHTALYWYRQSLGQGLEFLIYFQGNSAPDKSGLPSDRFSAERTGGSVSTLTIQRTQQEDSAVYLCASSLHRGGANQPQHFGDGTRLSIL.

This rearrangement joins TRBV7-8 to TRBJ2-7, with 13 bases fitting TRBD2. V trimming: 1 base; J trimming: 4 bases; junction bases outside the gene matches: 7. Germline V lookup: CDR1 SGHVS, CDR2 FQNEAQ. The CDR3 spans 17 residues. The CDR3 bases are TGTGCCAGCAGCTTAGAGGGGACTAGCGGGATCAAGTACGAGCAGTACTTC. Translation gives CASSLEGTSGIKYEQYF.

The rearrangement joins TRBV7-9 to TRBJ2-7; 8 bases agree with TRBD2. The ends lost 6 bases at V and 8 bases at J; junction bases unmatched: 9. The CDR3 totals 13 residues. The germline gives CDR1 SEHNR, CDR2 FQNEAQ (reference sequence). CDR3 region: CASRELADQKQYF. CDR3 nucleotide sequence: TGTGCCAGCAGGGAACTAGCGGACCAGAAGCAGTACTTC.

V gene TRBV28 combines with J gene TRBJ2-7; TRBD1 matches 7 bases. With V trimmed by 10 bases and J by 0 bases, 9 bases remained unmatched. CDR1 and CDR2 from the germline V gene are MDHEN and SYDVKM. CDR3 length: 14 amino acids. CDR3 amino acids: CATSRDSLSYEQYF. The CDR3 region has the DNA TGTGCCACCAGCCGGGACAGCCTCTCCTACGAGCAGTACTTC.

V usage is TRBV7-8 and J usage is TRBJ2-7; TRBD2 agrees at 7 bases. V dropped 5 bases and J dropped 1; count of bases not matched to a gene: 8. The CDR3 length is 15 residues. Germline CDR1 and CDR2: SGHVS and FQNEAQ. The CDR3 sequence is CASSPRRESSYEQYF. For the CDR3, the DNA is TGTGCCAGCAGCCCCAGGCGGGAGTCATCCTACGAGCAGTACTTC.

This clone showed up just once. V usage is TRBV4-3 and J usage is TRBJ1-4; D is perhaps TRBD1 (5 bases). This CDR3 is built from 17 residues. Germline CDR1 LGHNA, CDR2 YSLEER. Trimming pared 0 bases from V and 7 bases from J, leaving 18 bases between. CDR3 region: CASSQENGRGLGEKLFF. CDR3 nucleotides: TGCGCCAGCAGCCAAGAAAACGGACGGGGACTAGGTGAAAAACTGTTTTTT.

V gene TRBV6-5 combines with J gene TRBJ2-5; 9 positions agree with TRBD1. CDR1 is MNHEY and CDR2 is SVGAGI in the germline V gene. V gave up 1 base and J gave up 4 bases; unmatched junction bases: 4. The CDR3 runs 15 residues. The CDR3 DNA sequence: TGTGCCAGCAGTTACTTTGGACAGGGGCCAGAGACCCAGTACTTC. Its protein product is CASSYFGQGPETQYF.

The chain recombines TRBV4-2 with TRBJ2-1; the match to TRBD2 covers 11 bases. The V gene's germline CDR1 is LGHNA and CDR2 YNFKEQ. The CDR3 extends over 20 amino acids. Losses at the gene ends were 0 bases for V and 2 bases for J; bases not matched to a gene: 12. In DNA form, the CDR3 reads TGTGCCAGCAGCCAAGATCTCGTAGCGGGAGGGTTCACCCCCTACAATGAGCAGTTCTTC. Residues: CASSQDLVAGGFTPYNEQFF.

The rearrangement joins TRBV27 to TRBJ2-2, with D tentatively TRBD2 (5 bases). The V end lost 7 bases, the J end lost 3 bases, and 15 bases lay between the germline ends. The germline CDR1 and CDR2 sequences are MNHEY and SMNVEV (reference sequence). The CDR3 contains 15 residues. Written as DNA, the CDR3 is TGTGCCAGCACAGTAGGCGGGCCGCACACCGGGGAGCTGTTTTTT. It yields the protein CASTVGGPHTGELFF.

The chain employs TRBV30 and TRBJ1-1, with 8 nucleotides matching TRBD1. CDR1 and CDR2 from the germline V gene are GTSNPN and SVGIG (reference sequence). The ends lost 4 bases at V and 5 bases at J; junction bases unmatched: 3. The CDR3 runs 12 residues. CDR3 sequence reads: CAWNRGWTEAFF. Written as DNA, the CDR3 is TGTGCCTGGAACAGGGGGTGGACTGAAGCTTTCTTT.

Details on this clone: Germline and junction disagree at one end, which may indicate a read error. Distinct nucleotide sequences in the sample also encode this CDR3. The gene calls are TRBV27 and TRBJ2-7, with a possible D match to TRBD1 (6 bases). CDR1 is MNHEY, CDR2 SMNVEV, per germline (reference sequence). This CDR3 contains 14 residues. CDR3 coding DNA: TGTGCCAGCATTCGGGACATTAATTCCTACGAGCAATACTTC. It is translated as CASIRDINSYEQYF.

This sequence joins TRBV27 and TRBJ2-7; tentatively, D is TRBD2 (6 bases). Germline V gene data show CDR1 as MNHEY and CDR2 as SMNVEV (reference sequence). The CDR3 loop spans 15 amino acids. V was trimmed by 4 bases and J by 5 bases, leaving 18 bases between them. The CDR3 DNA sequence: TGTGCCAGCAGTTATGGGGGACGCGGGGTCCACGAGCAGTACTTC. Translating it yields CASSYGGRGVHEQYF.